Following are 14 T cell receptor beta chains from one sample sequenced in a study of blood T cell repertoires in COVID-19. Clones were read by immunoSEQ multiplex PCR, and TCRdb kept only the in-frame ones, dropping some. Counted here are around 200,000 clones, around 80% occurring once; the ten biggest clones make up 8.5% to 10%. Sequenced material: peripheral blood. The receptors were sampled from a man aged 40-49 years with active or convalescent COVID-19.

This chain uses TRBV20-1 with TRBJ2-7; no firm D call. Germline CDR1 and CDR2: DFQATT and SNEGSKA (reference sequence). This CDR3 region has 13 residues. Trimming took 3 bases from V and 5 from J, leaving 14 bases between them. The CDR3 nucleotides are TGCAGTGCTAGTCTACGCTCCTCTCACGAGCAGTACTTC. It codes for CSASLRSSHEQYF.

Concerning this clone itself: A read error is possible here, since a much larger clone lies one base away. V and J are TRBV14 and TRBJ1-1, with 9 bases that match TRBD1. Germline values: CDR1 SGHDN, CDR2 FVKESK. The CDR3 covers 14 residues. The trim removed 4 bases at V and 1 base at J, leaving 1 base unmatched. The CDR3 coding sequence is TGTGCCAGCAGCCTGGGACAGGGGAACACTGAAGCTTTCTTT. It codes for CASSLGQGNTEAFF.

Note on this clone: A read error may produce the germline difference seen at one junction end. The chain joins TRBV7-9 to TRBJ1-2; 7 bases match TRBD1. The CDR3 contains 11 residues. The germline gives CDR1 SEHNR, CDR2 FQNEAQ (reference sequence). CDR3 coding DNA: TGTGCCAGCAGCCTCAGGGGGTCCCTTGTCTTC. Encoded protein: CASSLRGSLVF. Full variable domain (outside the CDR3, taken from reference TRBV7-9 and TRBJ1-2): DTGVSQNPRHKITKRGQNVTFRCDPISEHNRLYWYRQTLGQGPEFLTYFQNEAQLEKSRLLSDRFSAERPKGSFSTLEIQRTEQGDSAMYLCASSLRGSLVFGSGTRLTVV.

The V call is TRBV11-3, the J call TRBJ2-3; TRBD1 matches at 9 bases. This CDR3 is built from 16 residues. Germline CDR1 is SGHNT and CDR2 is YENEEA. V trimming: 6 bases; J trimming: 1 base; junction bases outside the gene matches: 8. CDR3 in amino acids: CASRSRDRARTDTQYF. In DNA form, the CDR3 reads TGTGCCAGCAGGTCCCGGGACAGGGCACGCACAGATACGCAGTATTTT.

The chain employs TRBV3-1 (or the pseudogene TRBV3-2) and TRBJ2-7; 12 nucleotides agree with TRBD1. The junction had 3 bases not matched to a gene; V was cut back by 1 base and J by 11 bases. The CDR3 is made up of 13 amino acids. Germline CDR1 and CDR2: LGHDT and YNNKEL (reference sequence). The CDR3 spells CASSQGGQGAKYF. CDR3 bases: TGTGCCAGCAGCCAAGGGGGACAGGGGGCAAAGTACTTC.

This CDR3 is CASSQDPGGQGGNQPQHF. The CDR3 DNA follows: TGTGCCAGCAGCCAAGATCCTGGGGGACAGGGTGGTAATCAGCCCCAGCATTTT. V gene TRBV4-2 combines with J gene TRBJ1-5; 9 bases fit TRBD1. The germline gives CDR1 LGHNA, CDR2 YNFKEQ. J was trimmed by 4 bases and V by 0 bases; bases with no gene match: 10. This CDR3 has 18 residues.

V is TRBV24-1 and J is TRBJ2-5; perhaps TRBD2 as D (5 bases). Trimming stripped 3 bases from V and 5 bases from J, with 15 bases between. Looked up from germline, CDR1 is KGHDR and CDR2 is SFDVKD. The CDR3 extends over 15 amino acids. CDR3: CATSDGRVGGETQYF. The CDR3 DNA reads TGTGCCACCAGTGATGGCAGAGTTGGCGGGGAGACCCAGTACTTC.

The chain recombines TRBV30 with TRBJ2-7; 7 nucleotides line up with TRBD1. The CDR3 runs 13 residues. In germline, CDR1 is GTSNPN, CDR2 SVGIG (reference sequence). J was trimmed by 4 bases and V by 1 base; bases with no gene match: 4. CDR3 DNA: TGTGCCTGGAGTGGAGGGGGCAGGTACGAGCAGTACTTC. It is translated as CAWSGGGRYEQYF.

The J gene is TRBJ1-2, the V gene TRBV3-1 (or the pseudogene TRBV3-2); D is ambiguous. This CDR3 region has 14 residues. V was clipped by 0 bases and J by 4 bases, with 9 bases between them. Germline CDR1 reads LGHDT; CDR2 reads YNNKEL (reference sequence). This CDR3 is CASSQDGLTYGYTF. The CDR3 DNA reads as TGTGCCAGCAGCCAAGACGGACTTACCTATGGCTACACCTTC.

This clone was seen once. The rearrangement links TRBV2 to TRBJ2-7; TRBD1 matches at 9 bases. Per germline, CDR1 SNHLY and CDR2 FYNNEI. V trimming: 7 bases; J trimming: 0 bases; junction bases outside the gene matches: 16. This CDR3 is 18 amino acids long. The chain's CDR3 is CASILGQGGIQSSYEQYF. The DNA of the CDR3 is TGTGCCAGCATCTTGGGACAGGGTGGCATCCAGAGCTCCTACGAGCAGTACTTC. Full variable domain (rest looked up from reference TRBV2 and TRBJ2-7): EPEVTQTPSHQVTQMGQEVILRCVPISNHLYFYWYRQILGQKVEFLVSFYNNEISEKSEIFDDQFSVERPDGSNFTLKIRSTKLEDSAMYFCASILGQGGIQSSYEQYFGPGTRLTVT.

This clone showed up just once. The chain is built from TRBV7-2 and TRBJ2-7, with TRBD1 matching 8 bases. There are 14 residues in the CDR3. CDR1 and CDR2 (germline): SGHTA, FQGNSA. Trimming cost V 7 bases and J 3 bases; bases outside gene matches: 8. In DNA form, the CDR3 reads TGTGCCAGCAACCCGGGACAGGCTAACTACGAGCAGTACTTC. Residues: CASNPGQANYEQYF. Full variable domain (missing parts from reference TRBV7-2 and TRBJ2-7): GAGVSQSPSNKVTEKGKDVELRCDPISGHTALYWYRQSLGQGLEFLIYFQGNSAPDKSGLPSDRFSAERTGGSVSTLTIQRTQQEDSAVYLCASNPGQANYEQYFGPGTRLTVT.

V usage is TRBV12-3 or TRBV12-4 and J usage is TRBJ1-5; D is unclear. The CDR3 is 13 amino acids. V lost 6 bases and J lost 5, with 11 bases in between. The CDR3 DNA reads as TGTGCCAGCAGCGATACTAGTGATCAGCCCCAGCATTTT. Its translation is CASSDTSDQPQHF.

This clone was seen a handful of times. The chain carries TRBV4-2 and TRBJ2-4; D not resolved. Per germline, CDR1 LGHNA and CDR2 YNFKEQ. CDR3 length equals 14 residues. V was clipped by 0 bases and J by 5 bases, with 8 bases between them. The CDR3 DNA follows: TGTGCCAGCAGCCAAGAGGTTGGGCAAAACATTCAGTACTTC. Encoded protein: CASSQEVGQNIQYF.

The chain combines TRBV27 with TRBJ1-2; 11 bases line up with TRBD1. Germline loops: CDR1 MNHEY, CDR2 SMNVEV (reference sequence). The CDR3 length is 16 residues. Trimming at V came to 6 bases and at J to 3 bases, leaving 9 bases not matched to a gene. As DNA, the CDR3 is TGTGCCAGCAGCCCGGGACAGGGGGTTGGGGACTATGGCTACACCTTC. It yields the protein CASSPGQGVGDYGYTF.